This T cell receptor (beta chain) is from a study of neurological immune-mediated disorders. The time point is: longitudinal time-point 2. V was pared by 0 bases and J by 2 bases, with 15 bases between. Germline CDR1 is DFQATT and CDR2 is SNEGSKA (reference sequence). This CDR3 spans 16 amino acids. TCRdb re-called the 5' RACE reads through MiXCR, storing one row per CDR3 protein. Of around 49,000 distinct CDR3 sequences in the sample, about an eighth were seen once. Ten or more counts support this clonotype. This clonotype was sampled from a male donor with HTLV-1-associated myelopathy (HAM/TSP). The V call is TRBV20-1, the J call TRBJ2-3; TRBD2 might be the D (5 bases). The sample comprised PBMCs. The CDR3 region is CSARDGRRGHTDTQYF. In DNA, the CDR3 is TGCAGTGCTAGAGATGGTCGTCGGGGTCACACAGATACGCAGTATTTT.